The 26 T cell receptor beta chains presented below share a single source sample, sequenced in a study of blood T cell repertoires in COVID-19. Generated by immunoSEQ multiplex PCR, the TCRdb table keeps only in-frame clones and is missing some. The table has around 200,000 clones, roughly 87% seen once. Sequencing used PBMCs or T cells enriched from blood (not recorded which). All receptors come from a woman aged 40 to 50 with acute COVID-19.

This CDR3 reads CASSADHVGTGYNEQFF. The CDR3 DNA reads TGTGCCAGCAGCGCAGATCACGTCGGGACAGGGTACAATGAGCAGTTCTTC. The V gene is TRBV9, the J gene TRBJ2-1, with 9 bases matching TRBD1. The V and J ends lost 3 bases and 4 bases, in that order; junction bases with no gene match: 11. This CDR3 spans 17 amino acids. Per the germline V gene, CDR1 is SGDLS and CDR2 is YYNGEE.

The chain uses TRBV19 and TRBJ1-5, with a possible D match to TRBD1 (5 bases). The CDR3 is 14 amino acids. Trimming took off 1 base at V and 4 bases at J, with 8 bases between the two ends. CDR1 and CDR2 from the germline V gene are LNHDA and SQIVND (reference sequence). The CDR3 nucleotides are TGTGCCAGTAGTATAGTGGGGCTGAATCAGCCCCAGCATTTT. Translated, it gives CASSIVGLNQPQHF.

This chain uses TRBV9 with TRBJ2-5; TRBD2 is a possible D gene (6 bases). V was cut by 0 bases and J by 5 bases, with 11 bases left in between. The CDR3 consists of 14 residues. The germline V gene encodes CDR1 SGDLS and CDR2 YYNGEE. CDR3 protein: CASSVDGGWETQYF. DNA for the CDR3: TGTGCCAGCAGCGTAGACGGGGGTTGGGAGACCCAGTACTTC.

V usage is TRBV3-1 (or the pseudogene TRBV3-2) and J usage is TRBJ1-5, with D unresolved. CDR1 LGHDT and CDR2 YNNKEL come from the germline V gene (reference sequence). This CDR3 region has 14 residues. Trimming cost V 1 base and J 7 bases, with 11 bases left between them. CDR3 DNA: TGTGCCAGCAGCCAAGTTCCCGGAGGGCAGCCCCAGCATTTT. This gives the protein CASSQVPGGQPQHF.

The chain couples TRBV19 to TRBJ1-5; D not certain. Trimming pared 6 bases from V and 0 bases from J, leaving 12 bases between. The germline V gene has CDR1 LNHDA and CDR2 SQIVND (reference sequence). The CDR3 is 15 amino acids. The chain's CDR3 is CASSDKFYSNQPQHF. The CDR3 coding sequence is TGTGCCAGTAGCGACAAATTTTATAGCAATCAGCCCCAGCATTTT.

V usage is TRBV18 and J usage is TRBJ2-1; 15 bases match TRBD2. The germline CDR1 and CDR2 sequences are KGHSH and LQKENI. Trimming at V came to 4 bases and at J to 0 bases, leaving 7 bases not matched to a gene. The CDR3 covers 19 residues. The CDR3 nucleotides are TGTGCCAGCTCACGCACCGGGACTAGCGGGGGGAGCTCCTACAATGAGCAGTTCTTC. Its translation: CASSRTGTSGGSSYNEQFF.

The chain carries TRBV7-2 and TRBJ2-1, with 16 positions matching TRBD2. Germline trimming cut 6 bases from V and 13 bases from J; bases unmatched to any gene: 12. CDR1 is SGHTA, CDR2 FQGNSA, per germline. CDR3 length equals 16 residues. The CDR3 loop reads CASSATGTSGRALQFF. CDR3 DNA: TGTGCCAGCAGTGCCACCGGGACTAGCGGGAGGGCCCTCCAGTTCTTC. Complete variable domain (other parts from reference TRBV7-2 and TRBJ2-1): GAGVSQSPSNKVTEKGKDVELRCDPISGHTALYWYRQSLGQGLEFLIYFQGNSAPDKSGLPSDRFSAERTGGSVSTLTIQRTQQEDSAVYLCASSATGTSGRALQFFGPGTRLTVL.

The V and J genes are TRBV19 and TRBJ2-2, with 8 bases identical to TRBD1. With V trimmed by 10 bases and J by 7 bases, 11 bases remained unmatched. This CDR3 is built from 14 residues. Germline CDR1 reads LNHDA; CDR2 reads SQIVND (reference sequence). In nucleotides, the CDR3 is TGTGCCACCCGCGGGGACAGGATAGGCGGGGAGCTGTTTTTT. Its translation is CATRGDRIGGELFF. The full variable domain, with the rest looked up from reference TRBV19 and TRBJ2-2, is DGGITQSPKYLFRKEGQNVTLSCEQNLNHDAMYWYRQDPGQGLRLIYYSQIVNDFQKGDIAEGYSVSREKKESFPLTVTSAQKNPTAFYLCATRGDRIGGELFFGEGSRLTVL.

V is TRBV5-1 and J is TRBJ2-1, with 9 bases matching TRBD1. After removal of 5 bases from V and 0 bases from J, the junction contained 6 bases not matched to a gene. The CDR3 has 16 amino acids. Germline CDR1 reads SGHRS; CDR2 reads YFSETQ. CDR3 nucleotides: TGCGCCAGCAGACACTCACAGGGGGCCTCCTACAATGAGCAGTTCTTC. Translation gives CASRHSQGASYNEQFF.

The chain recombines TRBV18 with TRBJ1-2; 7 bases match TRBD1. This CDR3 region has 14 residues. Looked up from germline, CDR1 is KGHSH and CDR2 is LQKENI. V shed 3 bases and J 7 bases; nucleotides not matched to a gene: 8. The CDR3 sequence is CASSPQGQLSGYTF. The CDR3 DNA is TGTGCCAGCTCACCGCAGGGACAGCTGTCTGGCTACACCTTC.

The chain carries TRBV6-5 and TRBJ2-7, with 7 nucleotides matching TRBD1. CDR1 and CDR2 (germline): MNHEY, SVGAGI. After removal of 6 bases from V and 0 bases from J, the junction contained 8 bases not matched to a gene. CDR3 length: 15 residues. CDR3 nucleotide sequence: TGTGCCAGCAGCAGGCAGGGGACAGACTCCTACGAGCAGTACTTC. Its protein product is CASSRQGTDSYEQYF.

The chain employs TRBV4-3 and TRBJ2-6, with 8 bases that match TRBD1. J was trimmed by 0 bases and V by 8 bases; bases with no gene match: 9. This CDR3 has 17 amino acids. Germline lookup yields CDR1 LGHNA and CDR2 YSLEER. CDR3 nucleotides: TGCGCCAGCTCCCGGGACAGGCTGACCTCTGGGGCCAACGTCCTGACTTTC. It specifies CASSRDRLTSGANVLTF.

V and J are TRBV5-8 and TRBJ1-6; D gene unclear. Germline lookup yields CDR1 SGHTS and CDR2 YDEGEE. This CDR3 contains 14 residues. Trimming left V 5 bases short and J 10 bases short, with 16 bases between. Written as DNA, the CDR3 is TGTGCCAGCAGTCAAGTTTGGGTGGGCTCACCCCTCCACTTT. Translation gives CASSQVWVGSPLHF.

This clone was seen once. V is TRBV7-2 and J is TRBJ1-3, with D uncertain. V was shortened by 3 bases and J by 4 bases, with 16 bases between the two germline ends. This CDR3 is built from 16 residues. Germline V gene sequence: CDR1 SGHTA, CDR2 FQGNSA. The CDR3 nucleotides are TGTGCCAGCAGCTTTACACAGTGGAATCCGGGAAACACCATATATTTT. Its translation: CASSFTQWNPGNTIYF.

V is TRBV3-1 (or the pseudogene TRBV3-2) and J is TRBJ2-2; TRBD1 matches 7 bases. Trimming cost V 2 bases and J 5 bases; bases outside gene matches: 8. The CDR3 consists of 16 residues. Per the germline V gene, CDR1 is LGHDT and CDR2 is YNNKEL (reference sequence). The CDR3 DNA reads TGTGCCAGCAGCCAACTACGAGGGGGCGCAACCGGGGAGCTGTTTTTT. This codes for CASSQLRGGATGELFF.

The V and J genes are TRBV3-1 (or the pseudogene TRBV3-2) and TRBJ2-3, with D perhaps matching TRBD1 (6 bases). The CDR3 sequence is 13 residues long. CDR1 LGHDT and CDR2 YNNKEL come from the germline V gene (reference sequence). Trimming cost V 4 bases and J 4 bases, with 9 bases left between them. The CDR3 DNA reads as TGTGCCAGCAGCCCAGCAGGGGCAGATACGCAGTATTTT. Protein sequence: CASSPAGADTQYF.

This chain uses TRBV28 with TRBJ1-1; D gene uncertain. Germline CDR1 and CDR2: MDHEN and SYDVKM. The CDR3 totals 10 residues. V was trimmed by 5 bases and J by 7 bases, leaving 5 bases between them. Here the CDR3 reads CASSQIEAFF. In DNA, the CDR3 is TGTGCCAGCAGTCAAATTGAAGCTTTCTTT.

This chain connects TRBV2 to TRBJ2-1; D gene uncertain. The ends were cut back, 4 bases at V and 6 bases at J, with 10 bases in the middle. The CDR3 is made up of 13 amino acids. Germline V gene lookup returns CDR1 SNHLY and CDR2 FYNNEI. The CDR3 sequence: CASSVSVTNEQFF. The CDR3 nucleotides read TGTGCCAGCAGTGTGTCAGTAACCAATGAGCAGTTCTTC.

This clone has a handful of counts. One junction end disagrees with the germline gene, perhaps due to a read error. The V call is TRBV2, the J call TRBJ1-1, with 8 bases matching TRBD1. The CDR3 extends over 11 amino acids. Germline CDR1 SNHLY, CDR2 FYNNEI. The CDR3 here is CAGRQGWEAFF. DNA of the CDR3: TGTGCCGGCAGACAGGGGTGGGAAGCTTTCTTT.

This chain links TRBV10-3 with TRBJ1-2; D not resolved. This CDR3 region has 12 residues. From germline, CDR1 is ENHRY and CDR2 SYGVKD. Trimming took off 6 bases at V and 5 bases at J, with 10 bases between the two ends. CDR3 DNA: TGTGCCATCAGCGACCCAGGTTATGGCTACACCTTC. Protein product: CAISDPGYGYTF.

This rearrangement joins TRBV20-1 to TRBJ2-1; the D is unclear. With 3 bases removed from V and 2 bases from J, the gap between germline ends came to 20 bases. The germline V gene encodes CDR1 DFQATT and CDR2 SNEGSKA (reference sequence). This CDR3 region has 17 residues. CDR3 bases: TGCAGTGCTAGTTACCGTGGTACCAGCGCACCCTACAATGAGCAGTTCTTC. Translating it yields CSASYRGTSAPYNEQFF.

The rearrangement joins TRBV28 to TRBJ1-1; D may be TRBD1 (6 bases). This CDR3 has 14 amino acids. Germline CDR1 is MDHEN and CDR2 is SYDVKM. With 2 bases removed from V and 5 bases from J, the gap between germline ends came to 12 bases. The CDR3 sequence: CASSLPGGGTEAFF. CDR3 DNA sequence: TGTGCCAGCAGTTTACCGGGAGGGGGTACTGAAGCTTTCTTT.

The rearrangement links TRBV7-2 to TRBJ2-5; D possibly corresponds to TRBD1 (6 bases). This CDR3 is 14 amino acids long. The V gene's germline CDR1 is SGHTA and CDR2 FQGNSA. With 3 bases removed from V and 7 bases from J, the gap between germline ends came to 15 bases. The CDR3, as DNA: TGTGCCAGCAGCTTCCCGACAGGCCCTCGGACCCAGTACTTC. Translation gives CASSFPTGPRTQYF.

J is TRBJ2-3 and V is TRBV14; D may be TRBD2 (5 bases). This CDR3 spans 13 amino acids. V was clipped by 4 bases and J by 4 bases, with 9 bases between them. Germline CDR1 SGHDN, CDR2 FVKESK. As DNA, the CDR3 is TGTGCCAGCAGCCTGGGGAGACCAGATACGCAGTATTTT. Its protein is CASSLGRPDTQYF.

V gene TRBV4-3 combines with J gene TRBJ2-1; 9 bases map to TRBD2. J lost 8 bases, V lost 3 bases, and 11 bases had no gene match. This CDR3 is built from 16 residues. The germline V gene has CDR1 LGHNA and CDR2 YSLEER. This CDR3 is CASSQEPGLAHDEQFF. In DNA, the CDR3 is TGCGCCAGCAGCCAGGAACCGGGACTAGCTCACGATGAGCAGTTCTTC.

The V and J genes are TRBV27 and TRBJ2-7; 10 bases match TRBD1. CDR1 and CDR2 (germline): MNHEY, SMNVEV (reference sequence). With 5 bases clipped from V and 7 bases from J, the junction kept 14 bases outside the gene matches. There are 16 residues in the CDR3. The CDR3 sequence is CASSRSAGTGAWEQYF. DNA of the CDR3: TGTGCCAGCAGTCGATCCGCCGGGACAGGGGCTTGGGAGCAGTACTTC.